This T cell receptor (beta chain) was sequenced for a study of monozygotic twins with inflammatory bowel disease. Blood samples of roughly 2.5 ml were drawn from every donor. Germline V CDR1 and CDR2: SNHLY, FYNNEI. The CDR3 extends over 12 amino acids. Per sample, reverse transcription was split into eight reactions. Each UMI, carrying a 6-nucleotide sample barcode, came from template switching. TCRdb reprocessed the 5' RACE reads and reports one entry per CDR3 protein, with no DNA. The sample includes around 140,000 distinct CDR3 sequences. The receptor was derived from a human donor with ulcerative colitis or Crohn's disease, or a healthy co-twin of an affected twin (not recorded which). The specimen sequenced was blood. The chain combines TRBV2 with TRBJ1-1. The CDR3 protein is CASSEIAGVAFF.